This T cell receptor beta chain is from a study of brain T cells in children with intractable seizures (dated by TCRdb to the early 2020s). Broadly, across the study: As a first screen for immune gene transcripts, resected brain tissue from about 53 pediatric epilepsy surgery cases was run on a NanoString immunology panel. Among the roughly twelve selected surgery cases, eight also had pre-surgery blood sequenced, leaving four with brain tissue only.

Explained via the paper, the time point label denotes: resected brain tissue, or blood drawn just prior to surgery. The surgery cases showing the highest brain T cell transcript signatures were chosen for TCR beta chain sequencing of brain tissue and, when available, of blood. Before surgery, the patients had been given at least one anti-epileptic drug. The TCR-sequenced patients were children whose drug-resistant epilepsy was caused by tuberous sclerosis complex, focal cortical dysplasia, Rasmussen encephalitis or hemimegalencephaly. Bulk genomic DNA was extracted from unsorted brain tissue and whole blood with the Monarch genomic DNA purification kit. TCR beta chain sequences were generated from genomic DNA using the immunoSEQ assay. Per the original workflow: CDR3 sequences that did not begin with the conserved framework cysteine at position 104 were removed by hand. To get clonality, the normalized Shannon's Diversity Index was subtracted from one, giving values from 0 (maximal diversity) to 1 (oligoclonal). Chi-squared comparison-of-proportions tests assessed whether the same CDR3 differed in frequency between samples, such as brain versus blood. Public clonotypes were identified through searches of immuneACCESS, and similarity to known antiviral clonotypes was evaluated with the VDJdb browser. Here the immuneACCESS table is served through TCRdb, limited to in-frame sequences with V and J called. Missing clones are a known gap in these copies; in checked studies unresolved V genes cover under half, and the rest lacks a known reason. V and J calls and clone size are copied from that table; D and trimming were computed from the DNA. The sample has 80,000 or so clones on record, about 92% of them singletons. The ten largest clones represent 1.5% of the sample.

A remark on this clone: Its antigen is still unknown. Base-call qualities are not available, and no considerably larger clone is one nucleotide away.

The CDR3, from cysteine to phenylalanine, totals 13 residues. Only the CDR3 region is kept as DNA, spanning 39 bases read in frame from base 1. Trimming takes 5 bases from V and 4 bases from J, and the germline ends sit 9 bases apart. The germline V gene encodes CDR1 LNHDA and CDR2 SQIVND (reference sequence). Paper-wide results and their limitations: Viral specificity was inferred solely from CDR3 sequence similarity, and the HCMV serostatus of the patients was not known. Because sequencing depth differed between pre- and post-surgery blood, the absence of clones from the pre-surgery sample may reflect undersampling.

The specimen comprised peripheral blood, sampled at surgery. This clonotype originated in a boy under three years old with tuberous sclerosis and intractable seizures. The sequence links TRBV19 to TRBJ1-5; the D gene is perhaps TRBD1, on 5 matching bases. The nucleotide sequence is TGTGCCAGTAGTGCCCCAGGGAATCAGCCCCAGCATTTT. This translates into CASSAPGNQPQHF.